A single sample gave rise to the 10 T cell receptor beta chains below, sequenced in a study of early T cells in non-severe SARS-CoV-2 infection. MiXCR, applied by TCRdb to the 5' RACE reads, yields one record per CDR3 protein. The data contain about 49,000 distinct CDR3 sequences, roughly 10% of them singletons. Material for sequencing was whole blood. The receptor source for this set is an adult who was a healthcare worker with PCR-confirmed SARS-CoV-2 infection or an uninfected control (not recorded which).

The V call is TRBV7-9, the J call TRBJ2-4; perhaps TRBD1 as D (6 bases). V lost 3 bases to trimming and J lost 3 bases, with 12 bases between them. This CDR3 spans 15 amino acids. CDR1 SEHNR and CDR2 FQNEAQ come from the germline V gene (reference sequence). The CDR3 coding sequence is TGTGCCAGCAGCTTCCGGGACACAGACAAAAACATTCAGTACTTC. Amino acid sequence: CASSFRDTDKNIQYF.

This chain joins TRBV5-1 and TRBJ2-3; D not resolved. Germline CDR1 reads SGHRS; CDR2 reads YFSETQ. V was clipped by 0 bases and J by 3 bases, with 5 bases between them. This CDR3 is built from 13 residues. CDR3 in DNA: TGCGCCAGCAGCTTGGGAAGGACAGATACGCAGTATTTT. As protein: CASSLGRTDTQYF.

A single count supports this clonotype. The chain combines TRBV7-3 with TRBJ1-2; 12 bases fit TRBD1. V dropped 5 bases and J dropped 7; count of bases not matched to a gene: 5. The CDR3 is 14 residues long. In germline, CDR1 is SGHTA, CDR2 FQGTGA. The CDR3 spells CASSPGTGGSGYTF. CDR3 nucleotides: TGTGCCAGCAGCCCTGGGACAGGGGGCTCTGGCTACACCTTC.

The chain carries TRBV28 and TRBJ2-3; 7 bases align to TRBD1. V trimming: 4 bases; J trimming: 3 bases; junction bases outside the gene matches: 10. Germline lookup yields CDR1 MDHEN and CDR2 SYDVKM. The CDR3 is made up of 16 amino acids. Here the CDR3 reads CASSSLGRGRTDTQYF. CDR3 nucleotide sequence: TGTGCCAGCAGTTCCCTAGGAAGGGGGCGGACAGATACGCAGTATTTT.

This clonotype was seen a few times. V is TRBV4-2 and J is TRBJ2-7; 9 positions match TRBD1. CDR1 is LGHNA, CDR2 YNFKEQ, per germline. J was trimmed by 6 bases and V by 2 bases; bases with no gene match: 5. The CDR3 runs to 14 residues. The CDR3 region is CASSQPGQGPEQYF. DNA for the CDR3: TGTGCCAGCAGCCAACCGGGACAGGGCCCCGAGCAGTACTTC.

This clonotype is judged medium-sized. The chain employs TRBV11-2 and TRBJ2-5, with D uncertain. The V end was cut by 2 bases, the J end by 6 bases, with 16 bases between. The germline V gene has CDR1 SGHAT and CDR2 FQNNGV. The CDR3 has 15 amino acids. Written as DNA, the CDR3 is TGTGCCAGCAGCTTAATTCAAGGGTCTGGAAAGACCCAGTACTTC. Its protein product is CASSLIQGSGKTQYF.

The genes are TRBV9 and TRBJ2-7, with 7 bases that match TRBD2. Trimming removed 4 bases from V and 4 bases from J; junction bases left unmatched: 8. The CDR3 runs 14 residues. Germline CDR1 and CDR2: SGDLS and YYNGEE. The chain's CDR3 is CASSPYGGSYEQYF. CDR3 DNA: TGTGCCAGCAGCCCTTACGGCGGGAGTTACGAGCAGTACTTC.

This clonotype was recorded many times. The chain has TRBV7-3 and TRBJ1-4, with D possibly TRBD1 on 6 matching bases. V lost 5 bases and J lost 6, with 16 bases in between. The CDR3 consists of 15 residues. Germline values: CDR1 SGHTA, CDR2 FQGTGA. CDR3 in amino acids: CASSANRVYYEKLFF. The CDR3, as DNA: TGTGCCAGCAGCGCCAACAGGGTTTATTATGAAAAACTGTTTTTT.

The V and J genes are TRBV6-5 and TRBJ2-7, with D hard to call. The CDR3 is 14 amino acids. Germline loops: CDR1 MNHEY, CDR2 SVGAGI. V dropped 3 bases and J dropped 0 bases, with 9 bases sitting between them. This chain's CDR3 is CASSYEESSYEQYF. Here the CDR3 DNA reads TGTGCCAGCAGTTATGAGGAGAGCTCCTACGAGCAGTACTTC.

In its sample, this clonotype was seen a few times. V usage is TRBV7-8 and J usage is TRBJ2-6; 8 nucleotides match TRBD1. The V gene's germline CDR1 is SGHVS and CDR2 FQNEAQ. The junction had 4 bases not matched to a gene; V was cut back by 5 bases and J by 1 base. This CDR3 has 16 amino acids. CDR3 nucleotides: TGTGCCAGCAGCCCCAGGGGGCGGTCTGGGGCCAACGTCCTGACTTTC. Translating it yields CASSPRGRSGANVLTF.